This T cell receptor (beta chain) was retrieved from a study of CD8 T cells in ankylosing spondylitis. Overall study findings and caveats: Typical of ankylosing spondylitis blood, it appeared, was a TCR beta motif of fewer than ten highly homologous variants.

J was trimmed by 7 bases and V by 7 bases; bases with no gene match: 13. This CDR3 is 16 amino acids long. The germline CDR1 and CDR2 sequences are MNHNS and SASEGT. Remarks on this clonotype: No antigen is known for it.

TCRdb itself ran the 5' RACE reads through MiXCR, one entry per CDR3 protein. This table has 500,000 to 550,000 distinct CDR3 sequences, approximately 12% appearing once. The genes are TRBV6-1 and TRBJ2-1; 10 bases match TRBD2. The sequencing sample was made of blood, either unsorted or a sorted T cell fraction (not recorded which). This receptor was identified in a male donor with ankylosing spondylitis. CDR3 sequence (DNA): TGTGCCAGCACCCGAGGGGCTAGCGGGAGCGATAATGAGCAGTTCTTC. This gives the protein CASTRGASGSDNEQFF.